Each of the 9 T cell receptor beta chains below was sequenced from the same sample in a study of OX40 agonist ivuxolimab in advanced cancers. Some clones are missing from TCRdb's copy, which holds only in-frame ones; the method was immunoSEQ multiplex PCR. Found here are over 30,000 clones, under 85% of them singletons; the top ten hold 11%. The source was CD4+ or CD8+ T cells sorted from blood, collected in a trial of the OX40 agonist ivuxolimab. These receptors were taken from an adult with an advanced solid tumor such as melanoma, head and neck, liver or kidney cancer.

J is TRBJ1-3 and V is TRBV29-1; D unclear. V gave up 5 bases and J gave up 3 bases, with 11 bases separating them. This CDR3 has 13 amino acids. Germline CDR1 and CDR2: SQVTM and ANQGSEA. The CDR3 is CSVSVWGGNTIYF. CDR3 nucleotide sequence: TGCAGCGTTAGTGTTTGGGGTGGAAACACCATATATTTT.

The chain recombines TRBV15 with TRBJ1-5; 9 bases are shared with TRBD1. The germline V gene has CDR1 LNHNV and CDR2 YYDKDF (reference sequence). The CDR3 is made up of 15 amino acids. V was clipped by 0 bases and J by 7 bases; unmatched bases: 4. The CDR3, as DNA: TGTGCCACCAGCAGAGACGGACAGGGGTTGCAGCCCCAGCATTTT. Its translation is CATSRDGQGLQPQHF. Variable domain in full (rest from reference TRBV15 and TRBJ1-5): DAMVIQNPRYQVTQFGKPVTLSCSQTLNHNVMYWYQQKSSQAPKLLFHYYDKDFNNEADTPDNFQSRRPNTSFCFLDIRSPGLGDTAMYLCATSRDGQGLQPQHFGDGTRLSIL.

Comment on this clone: Other DNA sequences in the sample encode the same CDR3. This chain uses TRBV19 with TRBJ2-7; the D gene is possibly TRBD2 (5 bases). CDR1 LNHDA and CDR2 SQIVND come from the germline V gene (reference sequence). Trimming shortened V by 4 bases and J by 4 bases, and 5 bases separated the two germline ends. This CDR3 has 11 amino acids. DNA of the CDR3: TGTGCCAGTAGTACGGGATACGAGCAGTACTTC. It is translated as CASSTGYEQYF.

V gene TRBV15 combines with J gene TRBJ2-1, with TRBD1 matching over 7 bases. The V gene's germline CDR1 is LNHNV and CDR2 YYDKDF (reference sequence). CDR3 length: 14 residues. V dropped 7 bases and J dropped 0; count of bases not matched to a gene: 3. As DNA, the CDR3 is TGTGCCACCATACGGACAGGCTCCTACAATGAGCAGTTCTTC. Translated, it gives CATIRTGSYNEQFF. The full variable domain, in which reference TRBV15 and TRBJ2-1 provide the parts outside the CDR3, is DAMVIQNPRYQVTQFGKPVTLSCSQTLNHNVMYWYQQKSSQAPKLLFHYYDKDFNNEADTPDNFQSRRPNTSFCFLDIRSPGLGDTAMYLCATIRTGSYNEQFFGPGTRLTVL.

The genes are TRBV13 and TRBJ1-1; D may be TRBD1 (5 bases). V was trimmed by 2 bases and J by 1 base, leaving 8 bases between them. The CDR3 has 14 amino acids. Germline values: CDR1 PRHDT, CDR2 FYEKMQ (reference sequence). The CDR3 DNA sequence: TGTGCCAGCAGCTTATTTGGGGGGAACACTGAAGCTTTCTTT. Amino acids: CASSLFGGNTEAFF.

V and J are TRBV4-2 and TRBJ2-5, with 12 bases matching TRBD2. The CDR3 is 18 residues long. V was pared by 0 bases and J by 5 bases, with 10 bases of the junction left unmatched. Germline CDR1 reads LGHNA; CDR2 reads YNFKEQ. CDR3 sequence reads: CASSQDGLAGGGPETQYF. The DNA of the CDR3 is TGTGCCAGCAGCCAAGATGGCCTAGCGGGAGGGGGCCCGGAGACCCAGTACTTC.

The chain carries TRBV28 and TRBJ1-3; 8 bases fit TRBD1. Looked up from germline, CDR1 is MDHEN and CDR2 is SYDVKM. The CDR3 length is 18 residues. Germline trimming cut 1 base from V and 4 bases from J; bases unmatched to any gene: 12. The CDR3 sequence: CASSLSPLTGAIGNTIYF. As DNA, the CDR3 is TGTGCCAGCAGTTTATCCCCCTTGACAGGGGCCATCGGAAACACCATATATTTT.

This clone was recorded only once. At one end, the junction sequence differs from germline, possibly due to a read error. The CDR3 protein is CASREGQGRTEAFF. CDR3 coding DNA: TGTGCCAGCAGGGAAGGACAGGGGAGGACTGAAGCTTTCTTT. V gene TRBV6-1 combines with J gene TRBJ1-1; TRBD1 agrees at 9 bases. The CDR3 sequence is 14 residues long. Per the germline V gene, CDR1 is MNHNS and CDR2 is SASEGT.

The chain couples TRBV5-8 to TRBJ1-2, with no clear D. V was shortened by 4 bases and J by 1 base, with 14 bases between the two germline ends. The CDR3 has 15 residues. Looked up from germline, CDR1 is SGHTS and CDR2 is YDEGEE. As DNA, the CDR3 is TGTGCCAGCAGCCCTCGTTTTTCAAGTAACTATGGCTACACCTTC. It translates to CASSPRFSSNYGYTF.